A selection of T cell receptor beta chains follows, all from one sample in a study of regulatory T cells in long-lasting Graves disease. Via MiXCR, TCRdb re-called the multiplex PCR reads, giving one row per CDR3 protein. The sample has 390,000 or so distinct CDR3 sequences, roughly 20% seen once. The material was peripheral blood mononuclear cells (PBMCs), obtained when the disease was refractory, from a patient treated with antithyroid drugs. Receptor source: a woman aged 40-49 years with Graves disease. Both conserved end residues are part of each CDR3. The D gene is left open where the match is weak. The size field is filled for only some rows; it gives once, few, many or a size class.

clone_size j_call d_call v_call cdr3_aa cdr3_nt
NA TRBJ1-1 NA TRBV7-2 CASSFLTALLTEAFF TGTGCCAGCAGCTTCTTGACAGCCCTCCTCACTGAAGCTTTCTTT
NA TRBJ2-1 TRBD2 TRBV15 CATSRLRGTSGRSNEQFF TGTGCCACCAGCAGATTGAGGGGGACTAGCGGGAGAAGTAATGAGCAGTTCTTC
few TRBJ2-1 NA TRBV29-1 CSVEDQGGWGSSYNEQFF TGCAGCGTTGAAGATCAGGGTGGCTGGGGAAGCTCCTACAATGAGCAGTTCTTC
few TRBJ2-6 TRBD2 TRBV11-2 CASSGRGFGKGLADFSSGANVLTF TGTGCCAGCAGCGGTAGGGGGTTTGGGAAGGGACTAGCCGACTTCAGCTCTGGGGCCAACGTCCTGACTTTC
NA TRBJ2-1 NA TRBV5-6 CASSLGTKNYNEQFF TGTGCCAGCAGTTTAGGCACGAAGAATTACAATGAGCAGTTCTTC
few TRBJ2-7 TRBD1 TRBV14 CASSRQTGGLNEQYF TGTGCCAGCAGCCGCCAGACAGGGGGTTTAAACGAGCAGTACTTC
many TRBJ1-5 TRBD1 TRBV12-3/TRBV12-4 CASSRRQGLVSQHF TGTGCCAGCAGTCGACGACAGGGACTGGTATCCCAGCATTTT
many TRBJ1-5 NA TRBV6-1 CASSEGLSNQPQHF TGTGCCAGCAGTGAAGGACTTAGCAATCAGCCCCAGCATTTT
many TRBJ1-2 NA TRBV7-2 CASSYRVEYYGYTF TGTGCCAGCAGCTACAGGGTAGAATACTATGGCTACACCTTC
few TRBJ1-4 NA TRBV28 CASSFGEYNEKLFF TGTGCCAGCAGTTTTGGGGAATATAATGAAAAACTGTTTTTT
many TRBJ2-7 TRBD2 TRBV11-2 CASSPIRTSGESYEQYF TGTGCCAGCAGCCCTATCCGGACTAGCGGGGAATCCTACGAGCAGTACTTC
many TRBJ2-2 NA TRBV7-8 CASSRRRDANTGELFF TGTGCCAGCAGCAGGAGGCGGGACGCGAACACCGGGGAGCTGTTTTTT
NA TRBJ2-7 NA TRBV2 CASSERYF TGTGCCAGCAGTGAACGATACTTC
NA TRBJ2-1 TRBD2 TRBV28 CASSTTPLAAFYNEQFF TGTGCCAGCAGTACCACCCCACTAGCGGCGTTTTACAATGAGCAGTTCTTC
many TRBJ2-2 TRBD1 TRBV27 CASSSTGGGTGELFF TGTGCCAGCAGTTCCACAGGGGGTGGCACCGGGGAGCTGTTTTTT
many TRBJ2-7 TRBD2 TRBV28 CASARLAITGNEQYF TGTGCCTCCGCCAGACTAGCCATCACCGGGAACGAGCAGTACTTC
NA TRBJ1-2 TRBD1 TRBV5-6 CASSLTEPGQTRGGYTF TGTGCCAGCAGCTTAACGGAACCGGGACAGACCCGCGGAGGCTACACCTTC
many TRBJ1-1 NA TRBV29-1 CSVVGVYTEAFF TGCAGCGTTGTGGGCGTCTACACTGAAGCTTTCTTT
NA TRBJ1-1 NA TRBV5-1 CASSREQQMNTEAFF TGCGCCAGCAGCCGTGAACAGCAGATGAACACTGAAGCTTTCTTT
NA TRBJ1-1 NA TRBV5-6 CASSGNGWGGTEAFF TGTGCCAGCAGCGGGAACGGGTGGGGGGGGACTGAAGCTTTCTTT
few TRBJ2-7 TRBD1 TRBV5-6 CASSLVSGGFEQYF TGTGCCAGCAGCTTGGTATCAGGGGGCTTCGAGCAGTACTTC
NA TRBJ2-7 TRBD1 TRBV28 CASSPGQTSYEQYF TGTGCCAGCAGCCCGGGACAGACCTCCTACGAGCAGTACTTC
many TRBJ2-7 TRBD2 TRBV7-6 CASSLRASGSLREQYF TGTGCCAGCAGCTTAAGGGCTAGCGGAAGCCTGAGGGAGCAGTACTTC
NA TRBJ1-1 NA TRBV10-3 CAISGGGMNTEAFF TGTGCCATCAGTGGGGGCGGAATGAACACTGAAGCTTTCTTT
NA TRBJ2-2 TRBD2 TRBV28 CASTLNGLAGNTGELFF TGTGCCAGCACACTCAATGGACTAGCCGGGAACACCGGGGAGCTGTTTTTT
NA TRBJ2-3 NA TRBV20-1 CSARVTGSTDTQYF TGCAGTGCTAGAGTTACGGGCAGCACAGATACGCAGTATTTT
few TRBJ2-3 TRBD2 TRBV25-1 CASSESLAGTDTQYF TGTGCCAGCAGTGAGAGCCTAGCGGGCACAGATACGCAGTATTTT
few TRBJ1-5 NA TRBV5-1 CASSLDGQRDQPQHF TGCGCCAGCAGCTTGGACGGACAGCGCGATCAGCCCCAGCATTTT
NA TRBJ2-1 TRBD2 TRBV6-2/TRBV6-3 CASTYSRSAGLNEQFF TGTGCCAGCACCTACTCCCGGTCAGCGGGACTCAATGAGCAGTTCTTC
NA TRBJ2-2 NA TRBV5-1 CASSLGSAGKDTGELFF TGCGCCAGCAGCTTGGGTAGTGCGGGGAAGGACACCGGGGAGCTGTTTTTT
few TRBJ2-7 TRBD2 TRBV24-1 CATSDGLAGTYEQYF TGTGCCACCAGTGATGGACTAGCGGGAACCTACGAGCAGTACTTC
many TRBJ1-5 NA TRBV28 CASSVPGGIQPQHF TGTGCCAGCAGTGTCCCTGGGGGGATTCAGCCCCAGCATTTT
NA TRBJ2-1 TRBD2 TRBV20-1 CSARASPGGGPNYNEQFF TGCAGTGCTAGAGCATCCCCTGGGGGGGGACCCAACTACAATGAGCAGTTCTTC
few TRBJ1-1 NA TRBV7-9 CAVASATEAFF TGTGCGGTCGCCAGTGCCACTGAAGCTTTCTTT
many TRBJ2-5 TRBD1 TRBV28 CASSLLSDREETQYF TGTGCCAGCAGTTTACTGAGCGACAGGGAGGAGACCCAGTACTTC
many TRBJ1-6 NA TRBV16 CASSQGKNSPLHF TGTGCCAGCAGCCAAGGGAAGAATTCACCCCTCCACTTT
many TRBJ1-5 NA TRBV6-2/TRBV6-3 CASSYGLINQPQHF TGTGCCAGCAGTTACGGGTTGATCAATCAGCCCCAGCATTTT
NA TRBJ2-7 TRBD2 TRBV7-9 CASSPTHTSGRLDGEQYF TGTGCCAGCAGCCCAACCCATACTAGCGGGAGATTGGACGGCGAGCAGTACTTC
few TRBJ2-7 NA TRBV19 CASSILMGYEQYF TGTGCCAGTAGTATACTAATGGGCTACGAGCAGTACTTC
NA TRBJ1-6 NA TRBV6-1 CASSPRAVSNSPLHF TGTGCCAGCAGCCCCCGGGCAGTGAGTAATTCACCCCTCCACTTT
few TRBJ2-1 TRBD2 TRBV7-2 CASSQPMRTSGRSSYNEQFF TGTGCCAGCAGCCAGCCCATGAGGACTAGCGGAAGAAGCTCCTACAATGAGCAGTTCTTC
few TRBJ2-7 NA TRBV20-1 CSAHLGRDYEQYF TGCAGTGCCCACCTCGGGCGAGATTACGAGCAGTACTTC
few TRBJ1-5 NA TRBV20-1 CSARSGYREPQHF TGCAGTGCTAGGTCGGGGTATCGGGAGCCCCAGCATTTT
few TRBJ1-1 TRBD1 TRBV4-1 CASSHGQGEAFF TGCGCCAGCAGCCACGGACAGGGTGAAGCTTTCTTT
many TRBJ1-1 NA TRBV5-1 CASRSIKNTEAFF TGCGCCAGCCGATCCATTAAGAACACTGAAGCTTTCTTT
NA TRBJ1-2 NA TRBV5-1 CASSPGGGNYGYTF TGCGCCAGCAGCCCTGGAGGGGGGAACTATGGCTACACCTTC
many TRBJ2-7 NA TRBV11-2 CASSLFGSLLYEQYF TGTGCCAGCAGCTTATTTGGCAGCTTACTCTACGAGCAGTACTTC
NA TRBJ1-6 NA TRBV7-2 CASSQEMTSPLHF TGTGCCAGCAGCCAAGAAATGACTTCACCCCTCCACTTT
few TRBJ1-5 TRBD1 TRBV4-1 CASSQPGQIQPQHF TGCGCCAGCAGCCAACCGGGACAGATTCAGCCCCAGCATTTT
NA TRBJ2-1 TRBD1 TRBV28 CASRGQDYNEQFF TGTGCCAGCAGGGGACAGGACTACAATGAGCAGTTCTTC
few TRBJ2-1 TRBD2 TRBV12-5 CASKGRESEQFF TGTGCTAGTAAGGGGCGGGAGTCTGAGCAGTTCTTC
many TRBJ2-5 TRBD2 TRBV10-3 CAISGTGEGRLDETQYF TGTGCCATCAGTGGGACTGGGGAGGGCCGATTGGATGAGACCCAGTACTTC
few TRBJ1-3 TRBD1 TRBV5-1 CASSLAGQGFGNTIYF TGCGCCAGCAGCTTGGCCGGACAGGGGTTTGGAAACACCATATATTTT